Shown below are 24 T cell receptor beta chains from a single sample sequenced in a study of long-term antiretroviral therapy in people with HIV. The run of the v3.0 immunoSEQ assay was at survey level. Assay: immunoSEQ multiplex PCR; the TCRdb copy retains only in-frame clones and omits some. The data contain about 9,700 clones, around 75% of them seen just once; the ten biggest clones take up 20% to 25%. The sample consisted of unsorted PBMCs, taken 1.8 years before starting antiretroviral therapy. The source of these receptors is a man aged 35-49 years with HIV.

The chain carries TRBV5-1 and TRBJ2-6; a weak D match, TRBD2 (6 bases). The CDR3 is made up of 17 amino acids. Germline CDR1 SGHRS, CDR2 YFSETQ. Trimming cost V 5 bases and J 0 bases, with 15 bases left between them. The CDR3 nucleotides read TGCGCCAGCAGGGGAGGTACATCCACCTCTGGGGCCAACGTCCTGACTTTC. This codes for CASRGGTSTSGANVLTF.

This clone was detected once. V and J are TRBV21-1 and TRBJ1-1; the table assigns TRBD1, which was not confirmed against the DNA. TRBV21-1 is marked as a pseudogene. The CDR3 loop spans 18 amino acids. The CDR3 spells CASRETQRPTGLNTEAFF. The CDR3 coding sequence is TGTGCCAGCAGAGAAACCCAAAGACCGACAGGGCTTAACACTGAAGCTTTCTTT.

The chain is built from TRBV11-2 and TRBJ2-2; 11 bases fit TRBD2. Germline values: CDR1 SGHAT, CDR2 FQNNGV. This CDR3 comprises 18 residues. V shed 5 bases, J shed 0 bases, and the junction held 8 bases outside the gene matches. Here the CDR3 DNA reads TGTGCCAGCAGCCCTGTAGCGGGGGGGCCCCCGAACACCGGGGAGCTGTTTTTT. It translates to CASSPVAGGPPNTGELFF.

In its sample, this clone was seen a few times. CDR3 DNA: TGTGCCAGCAGTGAAGGGGATATCAGCGGTGAGCAGTTCTTC. Translation gives CASSEGDISGEQFF. The V call is TRBV6-5, the J call TRBJ2-1; D may correspond to TRBD1 or TRBD2 (5 bases each). The CDR3 contains 14 residues. V shed 5 bases and J shed 9 bases, with 17 bases lying between them. Germline V gene lookup returns CDR1 MNHEY and CDR2 SVGAGI.

This clone showed up just once. The rearrangement links TRBV11-2 to TRBJ2-6; D is undetermined. Trimming took off 6 bases at V and 4 bases at J, with 7 bases between the two ends. This CDR3 has 13 residues. Germline lookup yields CDR1 SGHAT and CDR2 FQNNGV. The CDR3 nucleotides read TGTGCCAGCAGTCCCTCCGGGGCCAACGTCCTGACTTTC. Residues: CASSPSGANVLTF. The full variable domain, completed using reference TRBV11-2 and TRBJ2-6, is EAGVAQSPRYKIIEKRQSVAFWCNPISGHATLYWYQQILGQGPKLLIQFQNNGVVDDSQLPKDRFSAERLKGVDSTLKIQPAKLEDSAVYLCASSPSGANVLTFGAGSRLTVL.

The chain links TRBV29-1 to TRBJ1-4; no clear D gene. Per the germline V gene, CDR1 is SQVTM and CDR2 is ANQGSEA. The length of the CDR3 is 11 residues. Trimming shortened V by 4 bases and J by 5 bases, and 5 bases separated the two germline ends. CDR3 nucleotide sequence: TGCAGCGTTGCCCGAAATGAAAAACTGTTTTTT. Protein sequence: CSVARNEKLFF. Together with reference TRBV29-1 and TRBJ1-4, the CDR3 gives the full variable domain: SAVISQKPSRDICQRGTSLTIQCQVDSQVTMMFWYRQQPGQSLTLIATANQGSEATYESGFVIDKFPISRPNLTFSTLTVSNMSPEDSSIYLCSVARNEKLFFGSGTQLSVL.

V is TRBV19 and J is TRBJ1-5; possibly TRBD1 for D (5 bases). The CDR3 extends over 15 amino acids. Germline-derived CDR1 and CDR2 are LNHDA and SQIVND (reference sequence). V shed 3 bases and J shed 0 bases, with 9 bases lying between them. CDR3 sequence (DNA): TGTGCCAGTAGTATGCAGGGCCATAGCAATCAGCCCCAGCATTTT. It is translated as CASSMQGHSNQPQHF.

This clone showed up just a few times. This chain links TRBV11-2 with TRBJ1-2; 9 bases agree with TRBD1. The CDR3 has 17 amino acids. Germline V lookup: CDR1 SGHAT, CDR2 FQNNGV. Germline trimming cut 0 bases from V and 0 bases from J; bases unmatched to any gene: 5. The CDR3 sequence: CASSLDLGQGANYGYTF. CDR3 nucleotide sequence: TGTGCCAGCAGCTTAGATCTGGGACAGGGAGCTAACTATGGCTACACCTTC.

This chain links TRBV4-1 with TRBJ2-1; a possible D gene is TRBD1 (6 bases). Per germline, CDR1 MGHRA and CDR2 YSYEKL. Trimming removed 1 base from V and 2 bases from J, with 12 bases in between. The CDR3 has 16 residues. DNA of the CDR3: TGCGCCAGCAGCCAAGGAGCAGGGGCTCCCTACAATGAGCAGTTCTTC. Protein: CASSQGAGAPYNEQFF.

This sequence joins TRBV4-1 and TRBJ1-2; a weak D match, TRBD1 (6 bases). The V gene lost 0 bases and the J gene lost 8 bases, with 13 bases spanning the gap. The CDR3 is 14 amino acids. The V gene's germline CDR1 is MGHRA and CDR2 YSYEKL. The CDR3 sequence: CASSQETGVLGYTF. CDR3 coding DNA: TGCGCCAGCAGCCAAGAGACAGGAGTTTTGGGCTACACCTTC.

This clone was seen once. This chain connects TRBV12-5 to TRBJ2-7; D uncertain. The CDR3 contains 13 residues. With 3 bases removed from V and 4 bases from J, the gap between germline ends came to 10 bases. Germline-derived CDR1 and CDR2 are LGHNT and FRNRAP. In DNA form, the CDR3 reads TGTGCTAGTGGTTTCGACCCGTGGTACGAGCAGTACTTC. Translated: CASGFDPWYEQYF.

This clone was recorded only once. This rearrangement joins TRBV7-8 to TRBJ2-6; D remains unclear. Germline CDR1 is SGHVS and CDR2 is FQNEAQ. The CDR3 consists of 17 residues. V was cut by 5 bases and J by 5 bases, with 19 bases left in between. CDR3 nucleotide sequence: TGTGCCAGCAGCCAAAGAGTCCCACAAAGTCGGGCCAACGTCCTGACTTTC. Protein: CASSQRVPQSRANVLTF.

The V call is TRBV7-8, the J call TRBJ2-1, with 12 bases lining up with TRBD2. This CDR3 is built from 16 residues. Germline CDR1 reads SGHVS; CDR2 reads FQNEAQ. The V and J ends lost 3 bases and 5 bases, in that order; junction bases with no gene match: 5. As DNA, the CDR3 is TGTGCCAGCAGCTTTCGACTAGCGGGGGAGAACAATGAGCAGTTCTTC. It specifies CASSFRLAGENNEQFF.

This clone was detected a few times. The J gene is TRBJ2-3, the V gene TRBV11-1; D is uncertain. In germline, CDR1 is SGHAT, CDR2 FQDESV (reference sequence). V was trimmed by 1 base and J by 6 bases, leaving 5 bases between them. This CDR3 comprises 12 residues. CDR3 sequence: CASSLGSDTQYF. In DNA, the CDR3 is TGTGCCAGCAGCTTAGGGTCCGATACGCAGTATTTT. Complete variable domain (other parts from reference TRBV11-1 and TRBJ2-3): EAEVAQSPRYKITEKSQAVAFWCDPISGHATLYWYRQILGQGPELLVQFQDESVVDDSQLPKDRFSAERLKGVDSTLKIQPAELGDSAMYLCASSLGSDTQYFGPGTRLTVL.

V usage is TRBV11-2 and J usage is TRBJ1-2; TRBD1 matches 8 bases. The CDR3 covers 14 residues. The V gene end was trimmed by 0 bases and the J gene end by 8 bases; junction bases not matched to a gene: 5. Germline V gene lookup returns CDR1 SGHAT and CDR2 FQNNGV. DNA of the CDR3: TGTGCCAGCAGCTTAGACGGCAGGGGGCAAGGCTACACCTTC. Translated: CASSLDGRGQGYTF.

V gene TRBV27 combines with J gene TRBJ1-6; no definite D call. This CDR3 contains 13 residues. CDR1 and CDR2 from the germline V gene are MNHEY and SMNVEV (reference sequence). Trimming left V 3 bases short and J 8 bases short, with 8 bases between. The DNA for the CDR3 is TGTGCCAGCAGTTTCACAAGGGATTCACCCCTCCACTTT. Protein product: CASSFTRDSPLHF.

The rearrangement links TRBV30 to TRBJ1-5, with a tentative D call TRBD1 (6 bases). V dropped 2 bases and J dropped 6 bases, with 11 bases sitting between them. Germline loops: CDR1 GTSNPN, CDR2 SVGIG (reference sequence). The CDR3 is made up of 13 amino acids. The CDR3 region has the DNA TGTGCCTGGAGTCCGGGGGGCTCTCAGCCCCAGCATTTT. Amino acids: CAWSPGGSQPQHF.

The chain is built from TRBV13 and TRBJ1-1; no clear D gene. CDR1 is PRHDT and CDR2 is FYEKMQ in the germline V gene (reference sequence). This CDR3 has 13 amino acids. The germline V and J ends were trimmed by 3 bases and 4 bases, with 9 bases remaining between them. CDR3 sequence: CASSFWGSTEAFF. DNA for the CDR3: TGTGCCAGCAGCTTCTGGGGAAGCACTGAAGCTTTCTTT.

The chain couples TRBV18 to TRBJ1-1; D gene uncertain. The length of the CDR3 is 14 residues. Germline CDR1 and CDR2: KGHSH and LQKENI. Between the trimmed V and J ends, which lost 2 bases and 0 bases, there was a span of 7 bases. CDR3: CASSPYGMNTEAFF. CDR3 nucleotides: TGTGCCAGCTCACCATACGGGATGAACACTGAAGCTTTCTTT.

V is TRBV9 and J is TRBJ1-4; tentatively, D is TRBD1 (6 bases). This CDR3 comprises 15 residues. Germline CDR1 reads SGDLS; CDR2 reads YYNGEE. Deletions cut 0 bases from V and 8 bases from J, with 14 bases between. CDR3 sequence: CASSVAAGAREKLFF. CDR3 nucleotides: TGTGCCAGCAGCGTAGCCGCGGGGGCGCGGGAAAAACTGTTTTTT.

This clone came up once. This sequence joins TRBV28 and TRBJ2-3; no definite D call. CDR1 is MDHEN and CDR2 is SYDVKM in the germline V gene. The CDR3 contains 14 residues. The ends were cut back, 3 bases at V and 1 base at J, with 8 bases in the middle. For the CDR3, the DNA is TGTGCCAGCAGTTTTTTGTCCGGCACAGATACGCAGTATTTT. It codes for CASSFLSGTDTQYF.

This chain links TRBV6-5 with TRBJ2-1; 7 nucleotides match TRBD1. This CDR3 region has 14 residues. Trimming at V came to 1 base and at J to 4 bases, leaving 1 base not matched to a gene. Germline lookup yields CDR1 MNHEY and CDR2 SVGAGI. The CDR3 is CASSYLQGYNEQFF. In DNA, the CDR3 is TGTGCCAGCAGTTACTTACAGGGGTACAATGAGCAGTTCTTC.

The V and J genes are TRBV5-1 and TRBJ2-2; D is ambiguous. V shed 3 bases and J shed 6 bases, with 18 bases lying between them. The CDR3 is 16 amino acids. Germline V gives CDR1 SGHRS, CDR2 YFSETQ. CDR3 DNA sequence: TGCGCCAGCAGCTGGCAGGACGGTCCCTTGGCCGGGGAGCTGTTTTTT. It yields the protein CASSWQDGPLAGELFF.

This clone was observed once. The J gene is TRBJ1-1, the V gene TRBV11-2; TRBD1 aligns across 7 bases. The germline CDR1 and CDR2 sequences are SGHAT and FQNNGV. J was trimmed by 10 bases and V by 2 bases; bases with no gene match: 7. The CDR3 is 13 amino acids. The CDR3 is CASSLTDRVPAFF. The CDR3, as DNA: TGTGCCAGCAGCTTAACCGACAGGGTTCCAGCTTTCTTT.